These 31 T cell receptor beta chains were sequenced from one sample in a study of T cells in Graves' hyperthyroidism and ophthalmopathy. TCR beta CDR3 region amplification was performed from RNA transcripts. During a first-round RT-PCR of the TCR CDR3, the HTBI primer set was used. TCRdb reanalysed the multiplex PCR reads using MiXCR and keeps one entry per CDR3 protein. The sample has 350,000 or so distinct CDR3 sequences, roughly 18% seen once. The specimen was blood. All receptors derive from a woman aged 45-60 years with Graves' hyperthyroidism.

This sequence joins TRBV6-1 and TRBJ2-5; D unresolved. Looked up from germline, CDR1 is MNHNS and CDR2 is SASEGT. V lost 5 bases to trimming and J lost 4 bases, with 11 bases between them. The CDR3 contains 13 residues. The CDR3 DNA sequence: TGTGCCAGCAGTTCCCCTTCTTCAGAGACCCAGTACTTC. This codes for CASSSPSSETQYF.

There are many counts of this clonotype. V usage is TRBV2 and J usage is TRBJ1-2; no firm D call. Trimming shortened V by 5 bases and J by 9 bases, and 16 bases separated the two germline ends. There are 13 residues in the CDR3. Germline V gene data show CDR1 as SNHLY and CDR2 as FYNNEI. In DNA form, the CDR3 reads TGTGCCAGCAGTCGACCTGGCTCGCCGAGCTACACCTTC. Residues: CASSRPGSPSYTF.

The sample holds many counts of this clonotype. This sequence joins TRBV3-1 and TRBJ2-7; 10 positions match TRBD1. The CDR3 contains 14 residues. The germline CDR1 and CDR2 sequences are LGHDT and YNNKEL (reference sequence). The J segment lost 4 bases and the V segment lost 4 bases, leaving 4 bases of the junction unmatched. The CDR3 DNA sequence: TGTGCCAGCAGCCCCGGACAGGGGGTGTACGAGCAGTACTTC. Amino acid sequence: CASSPGQGVYEQYF.

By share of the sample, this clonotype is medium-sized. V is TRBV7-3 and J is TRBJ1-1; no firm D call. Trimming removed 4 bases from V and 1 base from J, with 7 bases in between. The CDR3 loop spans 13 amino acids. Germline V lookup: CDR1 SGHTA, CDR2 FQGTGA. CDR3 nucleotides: TGTGCCAGCAGCTGGACCACGAACACTGAAGCTTTCTTT. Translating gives CASSWTTNTEAFF.

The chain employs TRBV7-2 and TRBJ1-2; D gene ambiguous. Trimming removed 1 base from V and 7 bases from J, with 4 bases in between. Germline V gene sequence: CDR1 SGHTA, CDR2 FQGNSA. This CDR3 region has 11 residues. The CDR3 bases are TGTGCCAGCAGCTTAGTGGGTGGCTACACCTTC. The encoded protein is CASSLVGGYTF.

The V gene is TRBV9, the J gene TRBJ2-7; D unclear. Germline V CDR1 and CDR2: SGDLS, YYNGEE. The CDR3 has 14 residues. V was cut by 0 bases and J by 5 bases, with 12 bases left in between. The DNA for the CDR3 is TGTGCCAGCAGCGTAGTCAGTGATCCGGACGAGCAGTACTTC. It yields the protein CASSVVSDPDEQYF.

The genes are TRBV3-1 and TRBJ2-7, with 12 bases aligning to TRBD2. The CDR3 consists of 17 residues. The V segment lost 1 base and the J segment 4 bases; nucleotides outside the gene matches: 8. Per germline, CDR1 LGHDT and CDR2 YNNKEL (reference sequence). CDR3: CASSQGLAGGPWYEQYV. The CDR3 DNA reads TGTGCCAGCAGCCAAGGTCTAGCGGGGGGGCCGTGGTACGAGCAGTACGTC.

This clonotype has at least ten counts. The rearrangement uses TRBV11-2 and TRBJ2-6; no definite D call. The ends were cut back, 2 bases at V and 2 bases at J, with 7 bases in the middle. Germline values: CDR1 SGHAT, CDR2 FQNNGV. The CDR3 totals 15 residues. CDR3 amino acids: CASSLKSAGANVLTF. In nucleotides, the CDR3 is TGTGCCAGCAGCTTAAAGTCGGCTGGGGCCAACGTCCTGACTTTC.

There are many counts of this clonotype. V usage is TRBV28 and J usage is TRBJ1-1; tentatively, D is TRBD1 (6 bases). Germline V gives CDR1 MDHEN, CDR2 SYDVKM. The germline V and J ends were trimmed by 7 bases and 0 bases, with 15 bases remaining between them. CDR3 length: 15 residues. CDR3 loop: CASKAPGHMNTEAFF. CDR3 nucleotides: TGTGCCAGCAAAGCCCCGGGACACATGAACACTGAAGCTTTCTTT.

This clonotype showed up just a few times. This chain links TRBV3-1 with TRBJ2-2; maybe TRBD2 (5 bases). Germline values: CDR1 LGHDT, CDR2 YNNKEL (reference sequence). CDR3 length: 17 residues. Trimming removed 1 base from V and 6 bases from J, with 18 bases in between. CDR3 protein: CASSQVWEYLDAGELFF. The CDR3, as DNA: TGTGCCAGCAGCCAAGTGTGGGAGTACCTTGACGCCGGGGAGCTGTTTTTT.

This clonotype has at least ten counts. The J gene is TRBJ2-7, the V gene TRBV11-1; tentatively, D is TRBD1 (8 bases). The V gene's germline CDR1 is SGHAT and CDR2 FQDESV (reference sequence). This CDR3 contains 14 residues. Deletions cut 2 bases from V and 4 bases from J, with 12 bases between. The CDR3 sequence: CASSLYRGGYEQYF. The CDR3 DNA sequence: TGTGCCAGCAGCTTATACAGGGGGGGATACGAGCAGTACTTC.

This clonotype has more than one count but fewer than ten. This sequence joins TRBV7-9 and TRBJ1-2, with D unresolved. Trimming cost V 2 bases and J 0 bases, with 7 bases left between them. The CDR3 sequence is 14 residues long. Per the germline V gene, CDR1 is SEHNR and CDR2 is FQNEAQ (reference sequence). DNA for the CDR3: TGTGCCAGCAGCTTAATCCCGGCTAACTATGGCTACACCTTC. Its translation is CASSLIPANYGYTF. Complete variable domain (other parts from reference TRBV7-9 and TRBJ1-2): DTGVSQNPRHKITKRGQNVTFRCDPISEHNRLYWYRQTLGQGPEFLTYFQNEAQLEKSRLLSDRFSAERPKGSFSTLEIQRTEQGDSAMYLCASSLIPANYGYTFGSGTRLTVV.

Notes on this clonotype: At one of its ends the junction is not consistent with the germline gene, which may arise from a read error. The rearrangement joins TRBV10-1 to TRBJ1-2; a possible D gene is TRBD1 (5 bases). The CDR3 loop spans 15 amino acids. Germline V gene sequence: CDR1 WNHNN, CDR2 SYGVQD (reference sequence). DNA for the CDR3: TGCGCCCGCAGGGCCAGGACACCTCTAAACTATGGCTACACCTTC. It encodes CARRARTPLNYGYTF.

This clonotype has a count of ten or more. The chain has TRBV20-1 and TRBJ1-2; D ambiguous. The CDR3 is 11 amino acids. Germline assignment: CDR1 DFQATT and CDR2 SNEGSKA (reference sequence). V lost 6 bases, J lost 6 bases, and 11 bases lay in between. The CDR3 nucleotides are TGCAGTGCATTCGTAGGGCATGGCTACACCTTC. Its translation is CSAFVGHGYTF.

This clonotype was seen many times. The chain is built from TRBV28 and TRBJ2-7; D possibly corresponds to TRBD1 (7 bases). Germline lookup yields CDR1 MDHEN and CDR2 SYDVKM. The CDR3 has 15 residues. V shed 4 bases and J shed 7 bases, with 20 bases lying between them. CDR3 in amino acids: CASSSGGSPLPEQYF. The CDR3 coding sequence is TGTGCCAGCAGTTCAGGGGGGTCCCCATTGCCGGAGCAGTACTTC.

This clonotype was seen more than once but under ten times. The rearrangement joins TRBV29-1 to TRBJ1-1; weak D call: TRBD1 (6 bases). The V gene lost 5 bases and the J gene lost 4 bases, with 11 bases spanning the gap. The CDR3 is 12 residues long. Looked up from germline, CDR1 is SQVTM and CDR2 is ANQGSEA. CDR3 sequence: CSVRGGSTEAFF. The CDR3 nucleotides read TGCAGCGTTCGGGGGGGCTCCACTGAAGCTTTCTTT.

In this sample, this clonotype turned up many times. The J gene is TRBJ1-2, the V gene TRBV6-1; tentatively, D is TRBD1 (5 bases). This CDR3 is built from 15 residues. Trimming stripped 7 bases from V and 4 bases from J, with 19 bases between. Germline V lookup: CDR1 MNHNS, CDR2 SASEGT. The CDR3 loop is CASIKWGKPRYGYTF. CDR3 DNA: TGTGCCAGCATCAAGTGGGGGAAACCCCGCTATGGCTACACCTTC.

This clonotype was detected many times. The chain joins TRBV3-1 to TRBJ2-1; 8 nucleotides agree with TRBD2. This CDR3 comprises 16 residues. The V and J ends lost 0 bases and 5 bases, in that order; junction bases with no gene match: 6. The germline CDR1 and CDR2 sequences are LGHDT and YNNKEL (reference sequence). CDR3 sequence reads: CASSQEPLLADNEQFF. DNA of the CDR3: TGTGCCAGCAGCCAAGAACCCCTACTAGCGGACAATGAGCAGTTCTTC.

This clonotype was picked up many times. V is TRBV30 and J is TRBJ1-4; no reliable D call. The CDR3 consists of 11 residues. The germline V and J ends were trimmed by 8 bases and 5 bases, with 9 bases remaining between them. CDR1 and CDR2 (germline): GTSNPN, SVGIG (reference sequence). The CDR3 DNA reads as TGTGCCCCCCCGGTAAATGAAAAACTGTTTTTT. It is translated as CAPPVNEKLFF.

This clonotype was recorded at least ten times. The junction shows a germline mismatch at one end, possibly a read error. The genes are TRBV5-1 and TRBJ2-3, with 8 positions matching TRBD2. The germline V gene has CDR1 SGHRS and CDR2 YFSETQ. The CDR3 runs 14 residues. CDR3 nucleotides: TGCGCCAGCAGCTTGAGCGGGGGCACAAATACGCAGTATTTT. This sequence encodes CASSLSGGTNTQYF.

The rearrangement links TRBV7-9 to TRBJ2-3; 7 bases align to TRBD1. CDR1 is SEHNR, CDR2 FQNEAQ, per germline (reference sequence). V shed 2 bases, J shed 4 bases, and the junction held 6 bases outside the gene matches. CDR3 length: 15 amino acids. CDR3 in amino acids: CASSLSQGLADTQYF. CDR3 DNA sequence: TGTGCCAGCAGCTTATCACAGGGGTTGGCAGATACGCAGTATTTT.

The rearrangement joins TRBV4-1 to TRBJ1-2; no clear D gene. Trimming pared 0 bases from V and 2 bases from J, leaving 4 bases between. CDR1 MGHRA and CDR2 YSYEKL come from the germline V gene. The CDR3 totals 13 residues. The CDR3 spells CASSQDLNYGYTF. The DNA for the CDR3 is TGCGCCAGCAGCCAAGATTTGAACTATGGCTACACCTTC.

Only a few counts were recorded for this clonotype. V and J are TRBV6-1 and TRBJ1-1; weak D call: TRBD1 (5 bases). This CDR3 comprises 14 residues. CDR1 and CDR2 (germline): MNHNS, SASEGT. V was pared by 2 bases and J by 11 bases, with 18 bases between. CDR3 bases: TGTGCCAGCAGTGAAACCGGGACGGACGTTACCGCTTTCTTT. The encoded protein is CASSETGTDVTAFF.

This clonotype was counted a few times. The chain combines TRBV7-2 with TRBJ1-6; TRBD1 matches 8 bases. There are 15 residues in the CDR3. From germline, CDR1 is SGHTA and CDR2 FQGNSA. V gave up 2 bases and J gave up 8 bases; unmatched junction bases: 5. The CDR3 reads CASSLNQGAHSPLHF. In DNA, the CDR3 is TGTGCCAGCAGCTTAAACCAGGGGGCACATTCACCCCTCCACTTT.

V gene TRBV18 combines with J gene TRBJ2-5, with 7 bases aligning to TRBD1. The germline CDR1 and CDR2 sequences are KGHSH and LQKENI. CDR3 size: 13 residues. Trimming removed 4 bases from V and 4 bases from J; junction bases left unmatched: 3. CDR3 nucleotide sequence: TGTGCCAGCTCACGAGACAGGGTAGAGACCCAGTACTTC. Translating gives CASSRDRVETQYF.

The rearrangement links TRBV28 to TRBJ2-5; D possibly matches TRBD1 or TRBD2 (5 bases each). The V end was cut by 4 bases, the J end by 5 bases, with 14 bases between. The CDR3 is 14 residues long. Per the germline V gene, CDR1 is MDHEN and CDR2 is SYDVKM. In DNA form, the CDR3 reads TGTGCCAGCAGTTACCGGGACCGTGGGGAGACCCAGTACTTC. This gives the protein CASSYRDRGETQYF.

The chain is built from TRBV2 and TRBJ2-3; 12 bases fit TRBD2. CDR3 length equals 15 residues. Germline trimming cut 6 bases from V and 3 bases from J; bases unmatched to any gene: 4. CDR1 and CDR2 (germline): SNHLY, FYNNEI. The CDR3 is CASSETSGGTDTQYF. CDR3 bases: TGTGCCAGCAGCGAAACTAGCGGGGGGACAGATACGCAGTATTTT.

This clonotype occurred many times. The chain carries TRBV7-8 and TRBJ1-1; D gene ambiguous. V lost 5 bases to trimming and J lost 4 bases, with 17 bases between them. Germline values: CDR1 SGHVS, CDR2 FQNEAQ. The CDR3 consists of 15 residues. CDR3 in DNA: TGTGCCAGCAGCGTCGCCCGGGCCGAACCCACTGAAGCTTTCTTT. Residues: CASSVARAEPTEAFF.

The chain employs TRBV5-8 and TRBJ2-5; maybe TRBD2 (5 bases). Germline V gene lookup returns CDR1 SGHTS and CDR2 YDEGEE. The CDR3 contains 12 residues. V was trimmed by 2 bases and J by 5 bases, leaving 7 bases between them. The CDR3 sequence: CASSLGSETQYF. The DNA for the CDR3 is TGTGCCAGCAGCTTAGGGAGTGAGACCCAGTACTTC.

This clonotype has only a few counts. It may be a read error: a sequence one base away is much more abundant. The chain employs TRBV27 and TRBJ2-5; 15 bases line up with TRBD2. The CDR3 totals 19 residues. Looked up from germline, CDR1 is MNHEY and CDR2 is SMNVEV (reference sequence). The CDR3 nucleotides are TGTGCCAGCAGTAAACGGGGACTAGCGGGGGGACGGTACCAAGAGACCCGGTACTTC. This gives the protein CASSKRGLAGGRYQETRYF.

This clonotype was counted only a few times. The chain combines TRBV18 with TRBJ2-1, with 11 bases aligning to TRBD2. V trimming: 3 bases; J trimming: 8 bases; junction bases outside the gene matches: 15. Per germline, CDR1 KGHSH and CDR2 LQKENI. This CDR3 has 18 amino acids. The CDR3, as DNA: TGTGCCAGCTCACCTTCTAATAGCGGGAGGGCCCTCGCGGATGAGCAGTTCTTC. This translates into CASSPSNSGRALADEQFF.